The rows below give T cell receptor beta chains drawn from one sample of a study of control samples from healthy donors and cancer patients. Measured with immunoSEQ multiplex PCR; TCRdb has only the in-frame clones, and not every one. The table lists 190,000 or so clones, roughly 91% of them singletons. The sequencing input was blood. These receptors originate from a man between 18 and 35 years old in good health. Both conserved end residues are part of each CDR3. The D gene is left open where the match is weak. Clone sizes are given selectively: once, few, many, or a class where the clone is expanded.

D: TRBD2; J: TRBJ2-5; V: TRBV3-1/TRBV3-2; size: NA; DNA: TGTGCCAGCAGCCAAGGACTAGCGGGGGGGATGAAAGAGACCCAGTACTTC; CDR3: CASSQGLAGGMKETQYF
D: NA; J: TRBJ1-5; V: TRBV18; size: NA; DNA: TGTGCCAGCTCACCAGAGGGAGTCCAGCCCCAGCATTTT; CDR3: CASSPEGVQPQHF
D: NA; J: TRBJ2-6; V: TRBV7-3; size: NA; DNA: TGTGCCAGCAGCCTCTCAGGGAGCTCTGGGGCCAACGTCCTGACTTTC; CDR3: CASSLSGSSGANVLTF
D: TRBD1; J: TRBJ2-5; V: TRBV27; size: NA; DNA: TGTGCCACCTATACCACCGGGACAGGGTTTAAGTGGGAGACCCAGTACTTC; CDR3: CATYTTGTGFKWETQYF
D: TRBD1; J: TRBJ1-5; V: TRBV14; size: NA; DNA: TGTGCCAGCAGCTATGGGGGACAGGGGGGCAATCAGCCCCAGCATTTT; CDR3: CASSYGGQGGNQPQHF
D: TRBD2; J: TRBJ2-7; V: TRBV6-5; size: once; DNA: TGTGCCAGCAGCTATAGCGGGGGGCCCTCCTACGAGCAGTACTTC; CDR3: CASSYSGGPSYEQYF
D: TRBD1; J: TRBJ1-2; V: TRBV3-1/TRBV3-2; size: NA; DNA: TGTGCCAGCAGTCCCAGGGGGTCATGGGGCTACACCTTC; CDR3: CASSPRGSWGYTF
D: NA; J: TRBJ1-2; V: TRBV9; size: NA; DNA: TGTGCCAGCAGCGTACAGCAGGAGGGCTATGGCTACACCTTC; CDR3: CASSVQQEGYGYTF
D: TRBD1; J: TRBJ1-2; V: TRBV29-1; size: NA; DNA: TGCAGCGTTGGGGGACAGGGGAATGGCTACACCTTC; CDR3: CSVGGQGNGYTF
D: TRBD1; J: TRBJ2-7; V: TRBV6-5; size: NA; DNA: TGTGCCAGCCGAAGGGGGACAGGGGGAATCTACGAGCAGTACTTC; CDR3: CASRRGTGGIYEQYF
D: NA; J: TRBJ2-1; V: TRBV13; size: NA; DNA: TGTGCCAGCAGCTTACAAGGGGTCAATGAGCAGTTCTTC; CDR3: CASSLQGVNEQFF
D: NA; J: TRBJ1-6; V: TRBV9; size: once; DNA: TGTGCCAGCAGCGTAACGGATACCAGTTCACCCCTCCACTTT; CDR3: CASSVTDTSSPLHF
D: NA; J: TRBJ2-6; V: TRBV5-6; size: NA; DNA: TGTGCCAGCAGCTTGGCCGCGAGGTACTCTGGGGCCAACGTCCTGACTTTC; CDR3: CASSLAARYSGANVLTF
D: TRBD1; J: TRBJ2-2; V: TRBV18; size: NA; DNA: TGTGCCAGCTCACTCATGGACAGGGGAGCCGGGGAGCTGTTTTTT; CDR3: CASSLMDRGAGELFF
D: NA; J: TRBJ2-5; V: TRBV5-4; size: NA; DNA: TGTGCCAGCAGCTCCTTCCAGGCCCCGGGAGCCCAAGAGACCCAGTACTTC; CDR3: CASSSFQAPGAQETQYF
D: NA; J: TRBJ2-2; V: TRBV5-1; size: NA; DNA: TGCGCCAGCAGCTTCGCCTCACAAGGGGAGCTGTTTTTT; CDR3: CASSFASQGELFF
D: NA; J: TRBJ2-3; V: TRBV12-5; size: once; DNA: TGTGCTAGTGGTTTGTTCAGCACAGATACGCAGTATTTT; CDR3: CASGLFSTDTQYF
D: TRBD2; J: TRBJ2-1; V: TRBV3-1/TRBV3-2; size: NA; DNA: TGTGCCAGCAGCCCCCCGGGACTAGCGGGCGCAGAGCAGTTCTTC; CDR3: CASSPPGLAGAEQFF
D: NA; J: TRBJ2-2; V: TRBV5-1; size: NA; DNA: TGCGCCAGCAGCTTGAATGGAGACGCCTACACCGGGGAGCTGTTTTTT; CDR3: CASSLNGDAYTGELFF
D: NA; J: TRBJ2-2; V: TRBV6-5; size: once; DNA: TGTGCCAGCAGTTACTCCATTTCGGTAGAGGTAGCGGAGCTGTTTTTT; CDR3: CASSYSISVEVAELFF
D: TRBD2; J: TRBJ2-7; V: TRBV4-2; size: once; DNA: TGTGCCAGCAGCCAAGGCTCTAGCGGGGGTTGGTACGAGCAGTACTTC; CDR3: CASSQGSSGGWYEQYF
D: TRBD1; J: TRBJ1-4; V: TRBV2; size: NA; DNA: TGTGCCAGCAATCGACAGGGGTCTAATGAAAAACTGTTTTTT; CDR3: CASNRQGSNEKLFF
D: TRBD2; J: TRBJ2-2; V: TRBV5-1; size: NA; DNA: TGCGCCAGCAGCTTGGACACTAGCGGGGGGACTAGAACCGGGGAGCTGTTTTTT; CDR3: CASSLDTSGGTRTGELFF
D: NA; J: TRBJ2-7; V: TRBV7-2; size: once; DNA: TGTGCCAGCAGCTTAGGAGGCAGCGCTACCTACGAGCAGTACTTC; CDR3: CASSLGGSATYEQYF
D: NA; J: TRBJ2-3; V: TRBV9; size: NA; DNA: TGTGCCAGCAGCGGTTGGGGGGTGGGCACAGATACGCAGTATTTT; CDR3: CASSGWGVGTDTQYF
D: NA; J: TRBJ1-1; V: TRBV5-1; size: once; DNA: TGCGCCAGTAACCCCATGATCGCAAACACTGAAGCTTTCTTT; CDR3: CASNPMIANTEAFF
D: TRBD1; J: TRBJ1-4; V: TRBV5-1; size: NA; DNA: TGCGCCAGCAGCTTACGGACAGGGTCTGCGGCTAATGAAAAACTGTTTTTT; CDR3: CASSLRTGSAANEKLFF
D: TRBD2; J: TRBJ2-2; V: TRBV5-1; size: NA; DNA: TGCGCCAGCAGTGAAGCGGGGGGGCTTGACACCGGGGAGCTGTTTTTT; CDR3: CASSEAGGLDTGELFF
D: TRBD1; J: TRBJ1-2; V: TRBV6-4; size: NA; DNA: TGTGCCAGCAGTCGACAGGGTACCTATGGCTACACCTTC; CDR3: CASSRQGTYGYTF
D: NA; J: TRBJ1-1; V: TRBV29-1; size: NA; DNA: TGCAGCGTTGAAATATTACAGGGTGGGACTGAAGCTTTCTTT; CDR3: CSVEILQGGTEAFF
D: NA; J: TRBJ2-2; V: TRBV28; size: NA; DNA: TGTGCCAGCGGCCCCGACCTAGACATCCGGAGGAACACCGGGGAGCTGTTTTTT; CDR3: CASGPDLDIRRNTGELFF
D: NA; J: TRBJ2-2; V: TRBV5-1; size: NA; DNA: TGCGCCAGCAGCTTGGCTCCAGGCGCGAACACCGGGGAGCTGTTTTTT; CDR3: CASSLAPGANTGELFF